What follows are 28 T cell receptor beta chains derived from one specimen sequenced in a study of blood T cell repertoires in COVID-19. Only in-frame clones appear in the TCRdb table, and some are missing; sequencing was by immunoSEQ multiplex PCR. The data contain fewer than 300,000 clones, about 88% of them seen just once; the ten biggest clones take up more than 1.2%. Sequences were obtained from peripheral blood. Every receptor here comes from a human donor with COVID-19, enrolled during active disease. The donor label of this sample is uncertain.

The CDR3 DNA sequence: TGTGCCAGCGGCCCGTTCATAGCGGAAGGGATCTACAATGAGCAGTTCTTC. This translates into CASGPFIAEGIYNEQFF. The chain links TRBV9 to TRBJ2-1; the D gene is possibly TRBD2 (6 bases). Trimming took 7 bases from V and 3 from J, leaving 23 bases between them. Germline-derived CDR1 and CDR2 are SGDLS and YYNGEE. The CDR3 has 17 amino acids.

The gene calls are TRBV28 and TRBJ2-5; 12 bases map to TRBD2. The germline CDR1 and CDR2 sequences are MDHEN and SYDVKM. Unmatched junction bases numbered 5, after V lost 2 bases and J lost 4 bases. This CDR3 region has 16 residues. CDR3 sequence: CASSLRLAGVRETQYF. The CDR3 bases are TGTGCCAGCAGTTTAAGACTAGCGGGAGTTCGAGAGACCCAGTACTTC. Using reference TRBV28 and TRBJ2-5 for the parts outside the CDR3, the full variable domain is DVKVTQSSRYLVKRTGEKVFLECVQDMDHENMFWYRQDPGLGLRLIYFSYDVKMKEKGDIPEGYSVSREKKERFSLILESASTNQTSMYLCASSLRLAGVRETQYFGPGTRLLVL.

Regarding this clone: A much larger clone differs from this one at a single base, so this may be a read error. The genes are TRBV28 and TRBJ2-7; 12 positions match TRBD2. Germline trimming cut 3 bases from V and 3 bases from J; bases unmatched to any gene: 0. The CDR3 loop spans 14 amino acids. Germline assignment: CDR1 MDHEN and CDR2 SYDVKM. This chain's CDR3 is CASSLTSGSYEQYF. The CDR3 nucleotides are TGTGCCAGCAGTTTGACTAGCGGGAGCTACGAGCAGTACTTC.

V is TRBV6-1 and J is TRBJ2-7, with TRBD1 identical over 9 bases. Per the germline V gene, CDR1 is MNHNS and CDR2 is SASEGT. Trimming took 1 base from V and 6 from J; bases not matched to a gene: 4. The CDR3 has 14 residues. The CDR3 region is CASSEGTGAVEQYF. In nucleotides, the CDR3 is TGTGCCAGCAGTGAAGGGACAGGGGCTGTCGAGCAGTACTTC.

The chain carries TRBV5-1 and TRBJ2-4; 7 positions match TRBD1. The V and J ends lost 3 bases and 9 bases, in that order; junction bases with no gene match: 6. The V gene's germline CDR1 is SGHRS and CDR2 YFSETQ. The CDR3 loop spans 13 amino acids. In DNA form, the CDR3 reads TGCGCCAGCAGCTCGGTGACAGGGTTCATTCAGTACTTC. This codes for CASSSVTGFIQYF.

The chain has TRBV28 and TRBJ2-5, with TRBD2 matching over 9 bases. Trimming took 5 bases from V and 7 from J; bases not matched to a gene: 5. The CDR3 has 13 amino acids. The germline gives CDR1 MDHEN, CDR2 SYDVKM. CDR3 amino acids: CASSGGLAATQYF. The DNA of the CDR3 is TGTGCCAGCAGTGGGGGACTAGCTGCGACCCAGTACTTC.

The chain is built from TRBV28 and TRBJ2-1, with 10 nucleotides matching TRBD2. Germline trimming cut 4 bases from V and 10 bases from J; bases unmatched to any gene: 16. CDR1 MDHEN and CDR2 SYDVKM come from the germline V gene. The CDR3 runs 17 residues. The CDR3 coding sequence is TGTGCCAGCAGTTCTCTAGAGGCTAGCGGGAGTATTAGAGAGCAGTTCTTC. Its translation: CASSSLEASGSIREQFF.

The chain links TRBV11-3 to TRBJ2-7, with TRBD2 matching 12 bases. Germline V gene sequence: CDR1 SGHNT, CDR2 YENEEA. Trimming removed 1 base from V and 2 bases from J; junction bases left unmatched: 3. CDR3 length equals 16 residues. This CDR3 reads CASSLVLAGGTYEQYF. CDR3 coding DNA: TGTGCCAGCAGCTTAGTGCTAGCGGGAGGGACCTACGAGCAGTACTTC.

This clone has only one observation. V usage is TRBV30 and J usage is TRBJ2-1; 10 bases line up with TRBD2. Germline V gives CDR1 GTSNPN, CDR2 SVGIG (reference sequence). The CDR3 extends over 19 amino acids. V trimming: 0 bases; J trimming: 7 bases; junction bases outside the gene matches: 18. The CDR3 here is CAWSVALFLGTSASNEQFF. DNA of the CDR3: TGTGCCTGGAGTGTAGCTCTTTTCCTGGGGACTAGCGCCTCTAATGAGCAGTTCTTC.

The chain combines TRBV11-2 with TRBJ2-3; D uncertain. Germline values: CDR1 SGHAT, CDR2 FQNNGV. The length of the CDR3 is 13 residues. Trimming cost V 5 bases and J 1 base, with 7 bases left between them. The CDR3 spells CASSVTGTDTQYF. In DNA, the CDR3 is TGTGCCAGCAGCGTCACTGGCACAGATACGCAGTATTTT.

The DNA of the CDR3 is TGTGCCAGCAGTAAAAACCGGGACAATGAGCAGTTCTTC. It codes for CASSKNRDNEQFF. The chain carries TRBV27 and TRBJ2-1; D call uncertain. CDR3 length: 13 residues. Between the trimmed V and J ends, which lost 5 bases and 5 bases, there was a span of 10 bases. CDR1 MNHEY and CDR2 SMNVEV come from the germline V gene (reference sequence).

The chain has TRBV29-1 and TRBJ2-5; 10 positions agree with TRBD2. The CDR3 consists of 14 residues. Unmatched junction bases numbered 9, after V lost 6 bases and J lost 5 bases. Germline values: CDR1 SQVTM, CDR2 ANQGSEA. The CDR3 DNA sequence: TGCAGCGTGGTCCCTAGCGGGAGTGTGGAGACCCAGTACTTC. Translating it yields CSVVPSGSVETQYF. Looking up the rest from reference TRBV29-1 and TRBJ2-5 gives the full variable domain: SAVISQKPSRDICQRGTSLTIQCQVDSQVTMMFWYRQQPGQSLTLIATANQGSEATYESGFVIDKFPISRPNLTFSTLTVSNMSPEDSSIYLCSVVPSGSVETQYFGPGTRLLVL.

The chain uses TRBV30 and TRBJ1-3; D not resolved. The V and J ends lost 5 bases and 0 bases respectively, with 14 bases between them. Germline CDR1 and CDR2: GTSNPN and SVGIG (reference sequence). This CDR3 is 15 amino acids long. CDR3 in DNA: TGTGCCTGGGATCCTTCAGCGAGCTCTGGAAACACCATATATTTT. Its translation: CAWDPSASSGNTIYF.

This chain connects TRBV2 to TRBJ1-5; TRBD1 agrees at 10 bases. V was pared by 7 bases and J by 4 bases, with 7 bases of the junction left unmatched. This CDR3 has 15 amino acids. The V gene's germline CDR1 is SNHLY and CDR2 FYNNEI. CDR3 DNA: TGTGCCAGCACATTCGACAGGGGGCTAAATCAGCCCCAGCATTTT. As protein: CASTFDRGLNQPQHF.

This chain links TRBV5-1 with TRBJ2-7, with 10 positions matching TRBD1. The CDR3 length is 14 residues. The V gene end was trimmed by 4 bases and the J gene end by 7 bases; junction bases not matched to a gene: 8. The germline CDR1 and CDR2 sequences are SGHRS and YFSETQ. CDR3 nucleotides: TGCGCCAGCAGCCAGAGGGACAGGGGAAAAGAGCAGTACTTC. Its translation: CASSQRDRGKEQYF.

This chain connects TRBV11-2 to TRBJ1-2, with D possibly being TRBD1 (6 bases). There are 16 residues in the CDR3. The V end was cut by 4 bases, the J end by 0 bases, with 15 bases between. The germline V gene encodes CDR1 SGHAT and CDR2 FQNNGV. CDR3 loop: CASSSTGAGANYGYTF. The CDR3 region has the DNA TGTGCCAGCAGCTCTACTGGTGCAGGGGCTAACTATGGCTACACCTTC.

The J gene is TRBJ2-1, the V gene TRBV4-3, with 8 bases identical to TRBD2. With V trimmed by 4 bases and J by 10 bases, 9 bases remained unmatched. Germline V gene sequence: CDR1 LGHNA, CDR2 YSLEER. This CDR3 is 14 amino acids long. The CDR3 bases are TGCGCCAGCAGCCCAAGGAAGGGACTAGGGGAGCAGTTCTTC. This gives the protein CASSPRKGLGEQFF.

V is TRBV29-1 and J is TRBJ1-5, with D unclear. The germline V gene encodes CDR1 SQVTM and CDR2 ANQGSEA. V lost 5 bases and J lost 0, with 8 bases in between. The length of the CDR3 is 13 residues. The CDR3 nucleotides are TGCAGCGTTTGCCTAGATAGCAATCAGCCCCAGCATTTT. It is translated as CSVCLDSNQPQHF.

This rearrangement joins TRBV5-7 to TRBJ2-2; 9 bases fit TRBD1. TRBV5-7 is labeled an ORF, and its function is uncertain. This CDR3 contains 16 residues. V lost 2 bases, J lost 4 bases, and 6 bases stayed unmatched. DNA of the CDR3: TGTGCCAGCAGCTTCCTGGACAGGGGAAGCACCGGGGAGCTGTTTTTT. It is translated as CASSFLDRGSTGELFF.

The V and J genes are TRBV28 and TRBJ1-6, with a possible D match to TRBD1 (6 bases). Germline V gene lookup returns CDR1 MDHEN and CDR2 SYDVKM. Trimming took 5 bases from V and 0 from J, leaving 11 bases between them. The length of the CDR3 is 16 residues. Written as DNA, the CDR3 is TGTGCCAGCAGTCCTTTGGACAGCTCCTATAATTCACCCCTCCACTTT. Protein sequence: CASSPLDSSYNSPLHF.

This sequence joins TRBV20-1 and TRBJ2-7; 7 bases line up with TRBD1. V was pared by 3 bases and J by 9 bases, with 8 bases of the junction left unmatched. CDR1 is DFQATT and CDR2 is SNEGSKA in the germline V gene (reference sequence). The CDR3 contains 12 residues. The CDR3 here is CSASTTGNGQYF. In nucleotides, the CDR3 is TGCAGTGCTAGTACGACAGGGAACGGGCAGTACTTC.

The chain combines TRBV27 with TRBJ1-2; possibly TRBD1 for D (5 bases). Germline V CDR1 and CDR2: MNHEY, SMNVEV (reference sequence). Trimming left V 2 bases short and J 4 bases short, with 11 bases between. There are 14 residues in the CDR3. The CDR3 loop is CASSLRQGTYGYTF. The CDR3 region has the DNA TGTGCCAGCAGTTTACGGCAGGGTACCTATGGCTACACCTTC.

The chain has TRBV6-1 and TRBJ1-2; 9 bases line up with TRBD1. This CDR3 contains 14 residues. With V trimmed by 0 bases and J by 6 bases, 2 bases remained unmatched. Germline V lookup: CDR1 MNHNS, CDR2 SASEGT. The CDR3: CASSEAWDRDGYTF. The CDR3 DNA is TGTGCCAGCAGTGAAGCGTGGGACAGGGATGGCTACACCTTC.

V and J are TRBV6-1 and TRBJ2-7, with D possibly matching TRBD2 (6 bases). Looked up from germline, CDR1 is MNHNS and CDR2 is SASEGT. V lost 3 bases and J lost 0, with 15 bases in between. The CDR3 length is 16 residues. The CDR3 protein is CASSDVNFGSSYEQYF. CDR3 DNA: TGTGCCAGCAGTGACGTTAATTTCGGGAGCTCCTACGAGCAGTACTTC.

This chain links TRBV14 with TRBJ2-7, with 7 nucleotides matching TRBD1. With 4 bases clipped from V and 2 bases from J, the junction kept 2 bases outside the gene matches. The CDR3 totals 13 residues. The V gene's germline CDR1 is SGHDN and CDR2 FVKESK. CDR3 nucleotide sequence: TGTGCCAGCAGCCTCGACAGGGCCTACGAGCAGTACTTC. Its translation is CASSLDRAYEQYF.

The gene calls are TRBV9 and TRBJ1-5; tentatively, D is TRBD1 (5 bases). The V and J ends lost 2 bases and 2 bases respectively, with 8 bases between them. The CDR3 runs 14 residues. CDR1 is SGDLS, CDR2 YYNGEE, per germline. The chain's CDR3 is CASSVWGGNQPQHF. In DNA form, the CDR3 reads TGTGCCAGCAGCGTGTGGGGGGGCAATCAGCCCCAGCATTTT.

As DNA, the CDR3 is TGTGCCAGCAGTCCGGGGGGGTCGGGACAGGGATACTATGGCTACACCTTC. Translated: CASSPGGSGQGYYGYTF. The chain carries TRBV28 and TRBJ1-2, with 9 bases aligning to TRBD1. Trimming took 5 bases from V and 3 from J; bases not matched to a gene: 13. The CDR3 loop spans 17 amino acids. Germline loops: CDR1 MDHEN, CDR2 SYDVKM.

This chain links TRBV7-2 with TRBJ2-1; 8 bases fit TRBD2. Losses at the gene ends were 5 bases for V and 4 bases for J; bases not matched to a gene: 7. Germline loops: CDR1 SGHTA, CDR2 FQGNSA. This CDR3 has 15 amino acids. CDR3 loop: CASSDSGSGYNEQFF. The CDR3 bases are TGTGCCAGCAGCGACAGCGGGAGTGGGTACAATGAGCAGTTCTTC.